Shown below are 28 T cell receptor beta chains from a single sample sequenced in a study of control samples from healthy donors and cancer patients. The assay was immunoSEQ multiplex PCR, and TCRdb's table has in-frame clones only and misses some. The sample lists some 120,000 clones; more than 75% were seen once. The sequencing input was blood. All receptors derive from a man under 40 in good health.

The chain joins TRBV6-5 to TRBJ2-7; the D gene is possibly TRBD1 (6 bases). The ends were cut back, 5 bases at V and 3 bases at J, with 11 bases in the middle. This CDR3 region has 13 residues. CDR1 is MNHEY, CDR2 SVGAGI, per germline. The DNA of the CDR3 is TGTGCCAGCAGTCCACAGGGAAGCTACGAGCAGTACTTC. Protein sequence: CASSPQGSYEQYF.

This chain uses TRBV12-5 with TRBJ2-1; TRBD1 is a possible D gene (5 bases). This CDR3 spans 14 amino acids. Germline V lookup: CDR1 LGHNT, CDR2 FRNRAP. Between the trimmed V and J ends, which lost 3 bases and 2 bases, there was a span of 8 bases. This CDR3 is CASGLGEAYNEQFF. Written as DNA, the CDR3 is TGTGCTAGTGGTTTAGGGGAAGCCTACAATGAGCAGTTCTTC.

In this sample, this clone turned up a few times. V is TRBV5-1 and J is TRBJ1-6; a possible D gene is TRBD1 (6 bases). CDR3 length equals 15 residues. The ends were cut back, 0 bases at V and 9 bases at J, with 13 bases in the middle. CDR1 is SGHRS and CDR2 is YFSETQ in the germline V gene. CDR3 region: CASSLGQEDASPLHF. CDR3 DNA: TGCGCCAGCAGCTTGGGACAGGAGGACGCTTCACCCCTCCACTTT.

This sequence joins TRBV5-1 and TRBJ2-3; TRBD2 matches 9 bases. There are 16 residues in the CDR3. In germline, CDR1 is SGHRS, CDR2 YFSETQ. With 3 bases clipped from V and 3 bases from J, the junction kept 8 bases outside the gene matches. The CDR3 DNA reads as TGCGCCAGCAGCTCCAATTTAGCGGGGGTAACAGATACGCAGTATTTT. This gives the protein CASSSNLAGVTDTQYF.

The genes are TRBV29-1 and TRBJ2-3; D not certain. V lost 3 bases and J lost 0, with 4 bases in between. Germline-derived CDR1 and CDR2 are SQVTM and ANQGSEA. The CDR3 has 12 amino acids. The CDR3 is CSVDGSTDTQYF. The CDR3 bases are TGCAGCGTTGATGGGAGCACAGATACGCAGTATTTT.

This sequence joins TRBV5-6 and TRBJ2-7; TRBD1 matches at 9 bases. The V segment lost 7 bases and the J segment 5 bases; nucleotides outside the gene matches: 4. The CDR3 is 12 amino acids. From germline, CDR1 is SGHDT and CDR2 YYEEEE. This CDR3 is CASRQGVDEQYV. Written as DNA, the CDR3 is TGTGCCAGCCGACAGGGGGTCGACGAGCAGTACGTC.

This chain links TRBV6-5 with TRBJ2-3, with TRBD1 identical over 7 bases. CDR3 length: 14 residues. V was pared by 5 bases and J by 3 bases, with 5 bases of the junction left unmatched. Germline lookup yields CDR1 MNHEY and CDR2 SVGAGI. The CDR3 coding sequence is TGTGCCAGCAGTCTCCGACAGGGAACAGATACGCAGTATTTT. Translation gives CASSLRQGTDTQYF.

The J gene is TRBJ1-2, the V gene TRBV7-8; 8 bases align to TRBD1. This CDR3 region has 15 residues. Germline trimming cut 3 bases from V and 1 base from J; bases unmatched to any gene: 4. Germline V lookup: CDR1 SGHVS, CDR2 FQNEAQ. CDR3 sequence reads: CASSFAQGVNYGYTF. DNA of the CDR3: TGTGCCAGCAGCTTTGCACAGGGGGTTAACTATGGCTACACCTTC. Filled out from reference TRBV7-8 and TRBJ1-2, the complete variable domain reads GAGVSQSPRYKVAKRGQDVALRCDPISGHVSLFWYQQALGQGPEFLTYFQNEAQLDKSGLPSDRFFAERPEGSVSTLKIQRTQQEDSAVYLCASSFAQGVNYGYTFGSGTRLTVV.

The chain combines TRBV12-3 or TRBV12-4 with TRBJ1-2; a weak D match, TRBD1 (5 bases). Between the trimmed V and J ends, which lost 6 bases and 4 bases, there was a span of 12 bases. The CDR3 contains 13 residues. In DNA, the CDR3 is TGTGCCAGCAGCCCGGGACGTCTCTATGGCTACACCTTC. It is translated as CASSPGRLYGYTF.

This sequence joins TRBV6-5 and TRBJ1-5; tentatively, D is TRBD1 (6 bases). The CDR3 covers 15 residues. Germline V gene data show CDR1 as MNHEY and CDR2 as SVGAGI. Trimming left V 5 bases short and J 3 bases short, with 14 bases between. The CDR3 sequence: CASSPDRRHNQPQHF. CDR3 nucleotides: TGTGCCAGCAGTCCTGACAGGAGACACAATCAGCCCCAGCATTTT.

This clone was detected only a few times. The V gene is TRBV2, the J gene TRBJ1-2, with TRBD1 matching 8 bases. Trimming removed 6 bases from V and 2 bases from J; junction bases left unmatched: 5. The V gene's germline CDR1 is SNHLY and CDR2 FYNNEI. This CDR3 has 14 amino acids. The CDR3 sequence: CASSGQGGNYGYTF. Written as DNA, the CDR3 is TGTGCCAGCAGCGGACAGGGAGGAAACTATGGCTACACCTTC.

The gene calls are TRBV7-2 and TRBJ2-7; 8 nucleotides align to TRBD2. This CDR3 spans 11 amino acids. V trimming: 10 bases; J trimming: 3 bases; junction bases outside the gene matches: 2. CDR1 and CDR2 (germline): SGHTA, FQGNSA. This chain's CDR3 is CATGRDYEQYF. DNA of the CDR3: TGTGCCACCGGGAGGGACTACGAGCAGTACTTC.

The CDR3 sequence: CATSRDKGMGSGANVLTF. The DNA of the CDR3 is TGTGCCACCAGCAGAGATAAGGGTATGGGCTCTGGGGCCAACGTCCTGACTTTC. This chain joins TRBV15 and TRBJ2-6; D is undetermined. The CDR3 consists of 18 residues. Germline-derived CDR1 and CDR2 are LNHNV and YYDKDF (reference sequence). Deletions cut 0 bases from V and 0 bases from J, with 12 bases between.

The rearrangement links TRBV27 to TRBJ1-4; a weak D match, TRBD1 (6 bases). CDR1 and CDR2 from the germline V gene are MNHEY and SMNVEV (reference sequence). Deletions cut 6 bases from V and 5 bases from J, with 16 bases between. This CDR3 comprises 15 residues. CDR3 nucleotides: TGTGCCAGCAGGCCCCATGGGGGCCGCAATGAAAAACTGTTTTTT. This translates into CASRPHGGRNEKLFF.

This rearrangement joins TRBV7-8 to TRBJ1-2; no clear D. This CDR3 is built from 16 residues. Germline V CDR1 and CDR2: SGHVS, FQNEAQ. Trimming took 4 bases from V and 2 from J, leaving 17 bases between them. CDR3 residues: CASSSTAANANYGYTF. CDR3 coding DNA: TGTGCCAGCAGCTCCACGGCGGCGAATGCGAACTATGGCTACACCTTC.

The chain joins TRBV10-1 to TRBJ2-3, with D perhaps TRBD1 (7 bases). From germline, CDR1 is WNHNN and CDR2 SYGVQD (reference sequence). Trimming cost V 5 bases and J 3 bases, with 12 bases left between them. CDR3 length: 14 residues. This CDR3 reads CASSTGAGTDTQYF. CDR3 sequence (DNA): TGCGCCAGCAGTACAGGGGCGGGAACAGATACGCAGTATTTT.

The rearrangement links TRBV5-8 to TRBJ2-6, with a tentative D call TRBD1 (5 bases). Germline lookup yields CDR1 SGHTS and CDR2 YDEGEE. Trimming pared 4 bases from V and 3 bases from J, leaving 11 bases between. The CDR3 spans 15 residues. CDR3 DNA sequence: TGTGCCAGCAGCCCGACCAGGGATGGGGCCAACGTCCTGACTTTC. It translates to CASSPTRDGANVLTF.

The table lists this clone with a count of one. V and J are TRBV7-2 and TRBJ1-1, with D perhaps matching TRBD1 (5 bases). Germline-derived CDR1 and CDR2 are SGHTA and FQGNSA. Trimming took off 5 bases at V and 3 bases at J, with 10 bases between the two ends. The CDR3 is 13 amino acids. The CDR3 protein is CASSRGGDTEAFF. As DNA, the CDR3 is TGTGCCAGCAGCCGGGGGGGTGACACTGAAGCTTTCTTT. Drawing the rest from reference TRBV7-2 and TRBJ1-1, the complete variable domain is GAGVSQSPSNKVTEKGKDVELRCDPISGHTALYWYRQSLGQGLEFLIYFQGNSAPDKSGLPSDRFSAERTGGSVSTLTIQRTQQEDSAVYLCASSRGGDTEAFFGQGTRLTVV.

The rearrangement joins TRBV2 to TRBJ2-7; 8 positions match TRBD1. Germline V lookup: CDR1 SNHLY, CDR2 FYNNEI. CDR3 size: 13 residues. The V and J ends lost 6 bases and 6 bases, in that order; junction bases with no gene match: 7. The CDR3 DNA follows: TGTGCCAGCAGGGATAGGACAGGGTTCGAGCAGTACTTC. It codes for CASRDRTGFEQYF.

The rearrangement uses TRBV5-1 and TRBJ2-5; 8 positions match TRBD1. Germline V lookup: CDR1 SGHRS, CDR2 YFSETQ. V dropped 4 bases and J dropped 5; count of bases not matched to a gene: 4. This CDR3 has 13 residues. CDR3 bases: TGCGCCAGCAGCCCACGACAGGGGGAGACCCAGTACTTC. Translated, it gives CASSPRQGETQYF.

The chain employs TRBV5-5 and TRBJ2-5, with 11 positions matching TRBD1. Germline CDR1 reads SGHKS; CDR2 reads YYEKEE (reference sequence). The J segment lost 3 bases and the V segment lost 6 bases, leaving 10 bases of the junction unmatched. The CDR3 is made up of 16 amino acids. CDR3 amino acids: CASNTWGGQGEETQYF. CDR3 nucleotide sequence: TGTGCCAGCAACACTTGGGGGGGACAGGGGGAAGAGACCCAGTACTTC.

The chain carries TRBV7-9 and TRBJ1-5; D not certain. The ends were cut back, 3 bases at V and 1 base at J, with 19 bases in the middle. CDR3 length: 18 amino acids. Germline CDR1 and CDR2: SEHNR and FQNEAQ (reference sequence). The CDR3 spells CASSLPDPWYGSNQPQHF. The CDR3 DNA reads as TGTGCCAGCAGCTTGCCGGACCCTTGGTATGGAAGCAATCAGCCCCAGCATTTT.

The rearrangement joins TRBV2 to TRBJ1-5; D is unresolved. Germline V CDR1 and CDR2: SNHLY, FYNNEI. Trimming cost V 7 bases and J 2 bases, with 12 bases left between them. This CDR3 spans 14 amino acids. This chain's CDR3 is CASTVQTGNQPQHF. In DNA, the CDR3 is TGTGCCAGCACCGTACAGACGGGCAATCAGCCCCAGCATTTT.

Comments on this clone: At one end, the junction sequence differs from germline, possibly due to a read error. The genes are TRBV29-1 and TRBJ1-2, with D tentatively TRBD1 (5 bases). Per the germline V gene, CDR1 is SQVTM and CDR2 is ANQGSEA. This CDR3 has 13 residues. The CDR3 DNA is TGCAGCGTTGAAACCGGGGCAGGGTTTGGAGGCCTCTTC. Its translation is CSVETGAGFGGLF.

DNA for the CDR3: TGTGCCTGGAGTTGGACAGGGACCAGCTCCTATAATTCACCCCTCCACTTT. Protein sequence: CAWSWTGTSSYNSPLHF. The chain carries TRBV30 and TRBJ1-6; 8 bases map to TRBD1. Germline loops: CDR1 GTSNPN, CDR2 SVGIG (reference sequence). This CDR3 has 17 amino acids. The V segment lost 2 bases and the J segment 0 bases; nucleotides outside the gene matches: 6. The full variable domain, with the rest looked up from reference TRBV30 and TRBJ1-6, is SQTIHQWPATLVQPVGSPLSLECTVEGTSNPNLYWYRQAAGRGLQLLFYSVGIGQISSEVPQNLSASRPQDRQFILSSKKLLLSDSGFYLCAWSWTGTSSYNSPLHFGNGTRLTVT.

The V gene is TRBV24-1, the J gene TRBJ1-3; TRBD1 agrees at 10 bases. V dropped 9 bases and J dropped 4; count of bases not matched to a gene: 14. The germline V gene encodes CDR1 KGHDR and CDR2 SFDVKD. CDR3 length: 17 amino acids. The CDR3 loop is CATVLKPGQGKGNTIYF. CDR3 nucleotides: TGTGCCACCGTCTTAAAGCCGGGACAGGGGAAGGGAAACACCATATATTTT.

This rearrangement joins TRBV6-1 to TRBJ2-2; unclear D gene. Germline assignment: CDR1 MNHNS and CDR2 SASEGT. Trimming shortened V by 4 bases and J by 1 base, and 13 bases separated the two germline ends. The CDR3 extends over 16 amino acids. DNA for the CDR3: TGTGCCAGCAGTGGGACGGCTATGTGGAACACCGGGGAGCTGTTTTTT. It yields the protein CASSGTAMWNTGELFF.

The rearrangement uses TRBV24-1 and TRBJ2-7; possibly TRBD2 for D (5 bases). CDR1 and CDR2 (germline): KGHDR, SFDVKD. This CDR3 has 13 residues. The V and J ends lost 9 bases and 6 bases respectively, with 17 bases between them. CDR3 residues: CATGEGFTGEQYF. The CDR3 DNA follows: TGTGCCACCGGCGAGGGATTCACTGGCGAGCAGTACTTC.